The T cell receptor beta chain described here comes from a study of graft-versus-host responses after intestinal transplantation. General study findings and limits: Graft-donor T cell macrochimerism coincided with high graft-versus-host to host-versus-graft clonal ratios in allografts.

Repertoires were generated with immunoSEQ multiplex PCR, while TCRdb's copy carries only in-frame clones and drops some. This sample has 1,500 to 2,000 clones, with about 93% found just once. Points on this clone: Its antigen is not known.

The V and J ends lost 1 base and 8 bases respectively, with 17 bases between them. CDR1 MNHEY and CDR2 SMNVEV come from the germline V gene (reference sequence). This CDR3 has 16 residues. The V and J genes are TRBV27 and TRBJ1-4; no firm D call. The starting material was PBMCs, obtained 16 days after intestinal transplant. This clonotype originated in a human patient who received an intestinal transplant, so some T cells may come from the graft donor. CDR3 DNA: TGTGCCAGCAGTTTATACAGTACGGGGTGGAGGGAAAAACTGTTTTTT. It codes for CASSLYSTGWREKLFF.